The following is a T cell receptor (beta chain) sequence with its context. These data are taken from a study of blood T cell repertoires in COVID-19. Study information: Acute and convalescent COVID-19 specimens originated in the United States, Italy and Spain. PBMCs, B-cell-depleted T cells, or T cells provided the cDNA or gDNA that made up the material.

Trimming cost V 2 bases and J 6 bases; bases outside gene matches: 6. From germline, CDR1 is SGHRS and CDR2 YFSETQ. There are 14 residues in the CDR3. In the authors' methods: Reference gene primer amplification gave nucleated cell count estimates. Sequencing was performed with immunoSEQ multiplex PCR; in TCRdb, only in-frame clones are kept and a portion is missing. The V and J calls and the clone size are those of that table, but D and trimming were determined from the DNA. The sample has hundreds of thousands of clones; 82% are singletons. The receptor comes from a woman in her seventies with acute or convalescent COVID-19. What was sequenced was peripheral blood. The V gene is TRBV5-1, the J gene TRBJ2-3; 7 nucleotides agree with TRBD1. CDR3 sequence reads: CASSLSQTGDTQYF. The CDR3 DNA sequence: TGCGCCAGCAGCTTAAGCCAGACAGGGGATACGCAGTATTTT. Together with reference TRBV5-1 and TRBJ2-3, the CDR3 gives the full variable domain: KAGVTQTPRYLIKTRGQQVTLSCSPISGHRSVSWYQQTPGQGLQFLFEYFSETQRNKGNFPGRFSGRQFSNSRSEMNVSTLELGDSALYLCASSLSQTGDTQYFGPGTRLTVL.